This TCR beta chain was profiled in a study of blood T cell repertoires in COVID-19. The germline CDR1 and CDR2 sequences are SEHNR and FQNEAQ (reference sequence). The CDR3 contains 15 residues. V lost 0 bases and J 5 bases, leaving 12 bases between the germline ends. Before being deemed recovered, Cohort 3 donors had two negative PCRs, clearance, or symptom resolution. The assay was immunoSEQ multiplex PCR, and TCRdb's table has in-frame clones only and misses some. The sample records roughly 300,000 clones, 80% to 90% being singletons. The TCR was taken from a woman aged 25-40 years who had recovered from COVID-19. Sequenced sample: PBMCs or T cells enriched from blood (not recorded which). The J gene is TRBJ2-3, the V gene TRBV7-9, with D unclear. The DNA of the CDR3 is TGTGCCAGCAGCTTAGCGTCTGGGCCTGGAGATACGCAGTATTTT. It yields the protein CASSLASGPGDTQYF.